The T cell receptor beta chain under discussion was sequenced for a study of early T cells in non-severe SARS-CoV-2 infection. Study in general: Alpha and beta chains were unpaired, from unsorted whole-blood bulk RNA.

At least ten counts were recorded for this clonotype. What it binds is not known. The protocol attached unique molecular identifiers to individual cDNA molecules. TCRdb processed the 5' RACE reads anew with MiXCR; each CDR3 protein has one entry. Here the sample spans some 80,000 distinct CDR3 sequences, less than 15% being singletons. The ends were cut back, 0 bases at V and 0 bases at J, with 10 bases in the middle. The CDR3 covers 16 residues. Germline loops: CDR1 MNHNY, CDR2 SVGAGI (reference sequence). Findings of the study overall: Clonotype matching in VDJdb favored anti-spike CD8 responses and did not capture private and CD4 specificities.

The material sequenced was whole blood. The rearrangement joins TRBV6-6 to TRBJ2-3, with a possible D match to TRBD2 (6 bases). The TCR comes from an adult who was a healthcare worker with PCR-confirmed SARS-CoV-2 infection or an uninfected control (not recorded which). CDR3 DNA: TGTGCCAGCAGTTACTCGGGAGGTTCTAGCACAGATACGCAGTATTTT. It specifies CASSYSGGSSTDTQYF.